Shown below are 13 T cell receptor beta chains from a single sample sequenced in a study of Graves' ophthalmopathy and Graves' hyperthyroidism (dated by TCRdb to 2017 to 2018). This sample was sequenced with an Illumina HiSeq 2000. For repertoire sequencing, the TCR beta CDR3 regions were amplified from RNA transcripts. The first round of RT-PCR was done with HTBI primers and the Qiagen OneStep RT-PCR kit, and was followed by a second round of multiplex PCR, then size selection and purification. The public reads were reanalyzed by TCRdb: fastp trimming at Q25, MiXCR alignment, in-frame beta chains only. Under each unique CDR3 protein, matching rows form one entry showing the most common genes and DNA. The sample table contains about 370,000 distinct CDR3 sequences; only one count was recorded for roughly 17% of them. Roughly 2.3% of the sample rests with the top ten. Sequencing used peripheral blood. These receptors all come from an adult woman with stable Graves' hyperthyroidism.

The V gene is TRBV28, the J gene TRBJ2-5; D remains ambiguous. Germline V gene data show CDR1 as MDHEN and CDR2 as SYDVKM. V was shortened by 4 bases and J by 0 bases, with 9 bases between the two germline ends. The CDR3 sequence is 14 residues long. The CDR3 protein is CASSSTRYQETQYF. As DNA, the CDR3 is TGTGCCAGCAGTTCTACGAGGTACCAAGAGACCCAGTACTTC.

The V call is TRBV6-1, the J call TRBJ1-2; 9 nucleotides agree with TRBD1. This CDR3 has 14 amino acids. Unmatched junction bases numbered 7, after V lost 4 bases and J lost 7 bases. The germline CDR1 and CDR2 sequences are MNHNS and SASEGT. This chain's CDR3 is CASSGGQGHSGYTF. The CDR3, as DNA: TGTGCCAGCAGTGGGGGACAGGGACACTCTGGCTACACCTTC.

The table lists this clonotype with many counts. The V and J genes are TRBV10-3 and TRBJ2-7, with D tentatively TRBD1 (5 bases). This CDR3 comprises 13 residues. Looked up from germline, CDR1 is ENHRY and CDR2 is SYGVKD. Trimming cost V 3 bases and J 2 bases, with 8 bases left between them. CDR3 coding DNA: TGTGCCATCAGTGATAGACAGACCTACGAGCAGTACTTC. Translated: CAISDRQTYEQYF.

Ten or more counts support this clonotype. CDR3 sequence (DNA): TGCAGTGCCACGAGGCTGGGGCACGAGCAGTACTTC. Protein product: CSATRLGHEQYF. V is TRBV20-1 and J is TRBJ2-7; D might be TRBD1 (5 bases). This CDR3 has 12 residues. Germline values: CDR1 DFQATT, CDR2 SNEGSKA (reference sequence). V lost 6 bases, J lost 5 bases, and 14 bases lay in between.

This chain links TRBV13 with TRBJ2-5; 8 bases map to TRBD2. V lost 6 bases, J lost 2 bases, and 8 bases stayed unmatched. This CDR3 spans 15 amino acids. From germline, CDR1 is PRHDT and CDR2 FYEKMQ (reference sequence). The CDR3 nucleotides read TGTGCCAGCAGGGAGTCGGGGGGGCGACAAGAGACCCAGTACTTC. Encoded protein: CASRESGGRQETQYF.

Remarks on this clonotype: A read error is likely, as this CDR3 ends without the conserved phenylalanine or tryptophan. This sequence joins TRBV12-3 or TRBV12-4 and TRBJ2-3; D not resolved. V was cut by 2 bases and J by 4 bases, with 7 bases left in between. The CDR3 has 13 residues. The CDR3 coding sequence is TGTGCCAGCAGTTTAATTTGGCCAGATACGCAGTATCTT. Its protein is CASSLIWPDTQYL.

This clonotype was counted ten times or more. V usage is TRBV28 and J usage is TRBJ2-7, with 7 bases lining up with TRBD2. Per germline, CDR1 MDHEN and CDR2 SYDVKM. The CDR3 loop spans 17 amino acids. V shed 10 bases, J shed 2 bases, and the junction held 20 bases outside the gene matches. CDR3 loop: CATLPPLGGGSAYEQYF. Here the CDR3 DNA reads TGTGCCACCTTACCCCCCCTGGGGGGGGGATCTGCCTACGAGCAGTACTTC.

This chain connects TRBV6-2 or TRBV6-3 to TRBJ2-7; D gene ambiguous. The CDR3 runs to 11 residues. Germline CDR1 is MNHEY and CDR2 is SVGEGT. V was clipped by 4 bases and J by 5 bases, with 6 bases between them. The CDR3: CASSSFDEQYF. The CDR3 DNA reads TGTGCCAGCAGTTCCTTTGACGAGCAGTACTTC.

This clonotype was counted ten times or more. The chain links TRBV7-2 to TRBJ2-7; 11 bases are shared with TRBD2. The V segment lost 3 bases and the J segment 2 bases; nucleotides outside the gene matches: 3. CDR3 size: 15 residues. Germline V lookup: CDR1 SGHTA, CDR2 FQGNSA. The DNA of the CDR3 is TGTGCCAGCAGCTTTGTAGCGGGGGGGACCTACGAGCAGTACTTC. Residues: CASSFVAGGTYEQYF.

This clonotype was recorded at least ten times. The chain combines TRBV10-3 with TRBJ2-7, with 7 nucleotides matching TRBD1. Germline values: CDR1 ENHRY, CDR2 SYGVKD. The CDR3 totals 16 residues. Trimming took 4 bases from V and 0 from J; bases not matched to a gene: 9. The CDR3 here is CAISVLDREGSYEQYF. The CDR3 DNA reads TGTGCCATCAGTGTCTTAGACAGGGAAGGCTCCTACGAGCAGTACTTC.

There are many counts of this clonotype. This chain uses TRBV12-3 or TRBV12-4 with TRBJ1-5; D ambiguous. The CDR3 loop spans 15 amino acids. The V end was cut by 4 bases, the J end by 1 base, with 11 bases between. Here the CDR3 DNA reads TGTGCCAGCAGTTCCCGCACTGGCAGCAATCAGCCCCAGCATTTT. It translates to CASSSRTGSNQPQHF.

This clonotype was detected many times. The chain joins TRBV20-1 to TRBJ2-6, with D maybe TRBD1 (5 bases). The V gene's germline CDR1 is DFQATT and CDR2 SNEGSKA (reference sequence). This CDR3 is built from 15 residues. With 0 bases removed from V and 3 bases from J, the gap between germline ends came to 9 bases. For the CDR3, the DNA is TGCAGTGCTAGAGACAGGGCTGGTGGGGCCAACGTCCTGACTTTC. Translating it yields CSARDRAGGANVLTF.

This clonotype was picked up one time. Possible read error: a much larger clone is one base away. The missing conserved phenylalanine or tryptophan at the end of this CDR3 makes a read error likely. The V call is TRBV28, the J call TRBJ2-7; either TRBD1 or TRBD2 may supply D (5 bases each). Looked up from germline, CDR1 is MDHEN and CDR2 is SYDVKM. This CDR3 is 15 amino acids long. The CDR3 loop is CAGSPSGTVTYEQYY. For the CDR3, the DNA is TGTGCCGGCAGTCCGTCCGGGACGGTAACCTACGAGCAGTACTAC.